The source of this TCR beta chain is a study of T cell responses to AZD1222 COVID-19 vaccine. Study-wide background: Second doses at about 4 or about 12 weeks were pooled.

The protocol was immunoSEQ multiplex PCR, while the TCRdb copy is restricted to in-frame clones and leaves out a portion. Here the sample spans tens of thousands of clones, over 70% being singletons. Germline V gene data show CDR1 as SEHNR and CDR2 as FQNEAQ (reference sequence). Unmatched junction bases numbered 6, after V lost 5 bases and J lost 1 base. This CDR3 has 16 residues. Specimen: peripheral blood, collected on day 0 of AZD1222 vaccination. The J gene is TRBJ2-5, the V gene TRBV7-9; 11 nucleotides match TRBD2. This TCR came from an adult in good health. Written as DNA, the CDR3 is TGTGCCAGCAGCCTCGGGACTAGCGGCACCCAAGAGACCCAGTACTTC. Translation gives CASSLGTSGTQETQYF.